This T cell receptor (beta chain) stems from a study of blood T cell repertoires in COVID-19. Study-level background: PBMCs, B-cell-depleted T cells, or T cells provided the cDNA or gDNA that made up the material.

Study processing details: Amplifying reference gene primers gave estimates of nucleated cell counts. Libraries were prepared by immunoSEQ multiplex PCR; TCRdb keeps only in-frame clonotypes and omits some of them. D and trimming were read from the DNA, whereas the V and J calls and clone size are those reported in that table. Among more than 200,000 clones, roughly 80% were seen once, and the ten largest hold about 8%. V lost 1 base, J lost 2 bases, and 8 bases stayed unmatched. Germline-derived CDR1 and CDR2 are SEHNR and FQNEAQ (reference sequence). This CDR3 has 17 amino acids. The material sequenced was peripheral blood. This chain links TRBV7-9 with TRBJ2-3; TRBD2 matches 8 bases. The receptor was derived from a woman older than 75 with acute or convalescent COVID-19. The CDR3: CASSLGSSGPITDTQYF. In DNA form, the CDR3 reads TGTGCCAGCAGCTTAGGTTCTAGCGGGCCCATCACAGATACGCAGTATTTT.